The 10 T cell receptor beta chains below were found in one sample sequenced in a study of blood T cell repertoires in COVID-19. The protocol was immunoSEQ multiplex PCR, while the TCRdb copy is restricted to in-frame clones and leaves out a portion. The sample includes some 64,000 clones, more than 60% of them seen just once. The sequenced material came from peripheral blood. These receptors all stem from a woman of 80 years or more with active or convalescent COVID-19.

This chain uses TRBV5-6 with TRBJ1-2; D unclear. Trimming stripped 2 bases from V and 7 bases from J, with 9 bases between. The germline V gene encodes CDR1 SGHDT and CDR2 YYEEEE. CDR3 length equals 12 residues. CDR3 region: CASSFRAGGYTF. DNA of the CDR3: TGTGCCAGCAGCTTTCGAGCGGGTGGCTACACCTTC.

This sequence joins TRBV10-2 and TRBJ2-5; a possible D gene is TRBD1 (5 bases). The CDR3 length is 14 residues. Deletions cut 0 bases from V and 2 bases from J, with 7 bases between. Germline loops: CDR1 WSHSY, CDR2 SAAADI. The CDR3 protein is CASSESGRQETQYF. For the CDR3, the DNA is TGCGCCAGCAGTGAGTCGGGGCGGCAAGAGACCCAGTACTTC.

This clone was observed a few times. This CDR3 is CATRGNTIYF. CDR3 coding DNA: TGTGCCACCCGAGGGAACACCATATATTTT. This rearrangement joins TRBV12-3 or TRBV12-4 to TRBJ1-3; no firm D call. The CDR3 is made up of 10 amino acids. V was clipped by 10 bases and J by 7 bases, with 8 bases between them.

The CDR3 sequence is CASSSDRGSYEQYF. CDR3 DNA: TGTGCCAGTTCTTCGGACAGGGGTTCCTACGAGCAGTACTTC. V is TRBV6-5 and J is TRBJ2-7; TRBD1 agrees at 9 bases. Germline loops: CDR1 MNHEY, CDR2 SVGAGI. The J segment lost 1 base and the V segment lost 9 bases, leaving 7 bases of the junction unmatched. CDR3 length: 14 amino acids.

The CDR3 nucleotides are TGTGCCAGCAGCAAATCCGGGACAAGAACCTACGAGCAGTACTTC. Amino acids: CASSKSGTRTYEQYF. The rearrangement joins TRBV7-9 to TRBJ2-7; D possibly corresponds to TRBD1 (6 bases). Per germline, CDR1 SEHNR and CDR2 FQNEAQ (reference sequence). The CDR3 loop spans 15 amino acids. V was trimmed by 5 bases and J by 2 bases, leaving 16 bases between them.

The chain couples TRBV5-6 to TRBJ1-5; D is undetermined. From germline, CDR1 is SGHDT and CDR2 YYEEEE. This CDR3 has 12 residues. V lost 2 bases and J 5 bases, leaving 5 bases between the germline ends. CDR3 bases: TGTGCCAGCAGCTTATTAGATCAGCCCCAGCATTTT. Its translation: CASSLLDQPQHF.

The chain employs TRBV10-3 and TRBJ2-1, with D possibly TRBD2 on 6 matching bases. The CDR3 covers 15 residues. Germline loops: CDR1 ENHRY, CDR2 SYGVKD. The germline V and J ends were trimmed by 4 bases and 4 bases, with 14 bases remaining between them. The CDR3: CAISVGGSYYNEQFF. CDR3 DNA sequence: TGTGCCATCAGTGTCGGGGGATCGTATTACAATGAGCAGTTCTTC.

The rearrangement links TRBV6-6 to TRBJ2-2; D perhaps matches TRBD2 (6 bases). Per the germline V gene, CDR1 is MNHNY and CDR2 is SVGAGI (reference sequence). The CDR3 loop spans 16 amino acids. The V gene lost 0 bases and the J gene lost 7 bases, with 15 bases spanning the gap. CDR3 region: CASSYSIQARDGELFF. The CDR3 nucleotides are TGTGCCAGCAGTTACTCGATTCAGGCGCGGGACGGGGAGCTGTTTTTT.

The chain is built from TRBV5-1 and TRBJ1-5; D is perhaps TRBD1 (5 bases). CDR1 and CDR2 from the germline V gene are SGHRS and YFSETQ. This CDR3 contains 14 residues. V gave up 0 bases and J gave up 14 bases, with 18 bases separating them. CDR3 protein: CASSLEGREDKEHF. The CDR3 DNA reads TGCGCCAGCAGCTTGGAGGGCAGGGAGGATAAGGAGCATTTT.

This clone was observed once. The V call is TRBV5-1, the J call TRBJ2-4; tentative D call: TRBD2 (6 bases). V gave up 0 bases and J gave up 1 base, with 11 bases separating them. The germline V gene encodes CDR1 SGHRS and CDR2 YFSETQ. This CDR3 has 16 residues. The CDR3 nucleotides are TGCGCCAGCAGCTTGGGTGTCGGGACTGCCAAAAACATTCAGTACTTC. It is translated as CASSLGVGTAKNIQYF.